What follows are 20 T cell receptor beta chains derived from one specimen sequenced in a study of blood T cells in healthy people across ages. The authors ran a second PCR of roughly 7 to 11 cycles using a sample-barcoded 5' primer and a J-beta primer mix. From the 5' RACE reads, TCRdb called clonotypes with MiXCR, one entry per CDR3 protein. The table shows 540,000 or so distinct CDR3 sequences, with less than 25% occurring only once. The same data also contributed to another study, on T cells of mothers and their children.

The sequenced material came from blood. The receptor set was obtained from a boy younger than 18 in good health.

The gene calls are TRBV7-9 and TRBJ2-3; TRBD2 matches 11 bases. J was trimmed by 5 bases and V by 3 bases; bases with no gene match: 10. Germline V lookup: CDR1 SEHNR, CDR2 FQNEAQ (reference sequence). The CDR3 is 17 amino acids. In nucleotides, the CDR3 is TGTGCCAGCAGCTTTCCTACTAGCGGGAGAGGTGGAGATACGCAGTATTTT. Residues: CASSFPTSGRGGDTQYF. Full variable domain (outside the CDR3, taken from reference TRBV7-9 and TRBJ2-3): DTGVSQNPRHKITKRGQNVTFRCDPISEHNRLYWYRQTLGQGPEFLTYFQNEAQLEKSRLLSDRFSAERPKGSFSTLEIQRTEQGDSAMYLCASSFPTSGRGGDTQYFGPGTRLTVL.

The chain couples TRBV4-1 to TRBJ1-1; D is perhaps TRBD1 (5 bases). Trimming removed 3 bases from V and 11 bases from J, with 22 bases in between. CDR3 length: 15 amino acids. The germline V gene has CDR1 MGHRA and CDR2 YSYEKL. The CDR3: CASSHPPKEKRGAFF. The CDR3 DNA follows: TGCGCCAGCAGCCACCCCCCTAAGGAAAAGCGGGGCGCTTTCTTT.

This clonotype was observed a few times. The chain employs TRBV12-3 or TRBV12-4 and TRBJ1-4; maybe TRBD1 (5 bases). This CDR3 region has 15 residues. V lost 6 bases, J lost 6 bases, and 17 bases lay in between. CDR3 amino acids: CASSLNGGVDEKLFF. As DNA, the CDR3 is TGTGCCAGCAGCCTCAATGGAGGGGTCGATGAAAAACTGTTTTTT.

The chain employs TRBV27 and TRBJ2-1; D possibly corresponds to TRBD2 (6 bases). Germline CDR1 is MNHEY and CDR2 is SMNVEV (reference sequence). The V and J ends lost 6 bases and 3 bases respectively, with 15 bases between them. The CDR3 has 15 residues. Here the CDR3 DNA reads TGTGCCAGCAGCAGCCGGCGGGAAAACTACAATGAGCAGTTCTTC. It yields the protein CASSSRRENYNEQFF.

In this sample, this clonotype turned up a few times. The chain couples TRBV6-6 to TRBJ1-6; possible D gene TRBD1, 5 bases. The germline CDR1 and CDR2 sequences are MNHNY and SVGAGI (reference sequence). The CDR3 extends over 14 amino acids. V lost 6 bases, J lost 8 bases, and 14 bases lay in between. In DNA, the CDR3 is TGTGCCAGCAGCCTCAGGGTCGCTGATTCACCCCTCCACTTT. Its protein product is CASSLRVADSPLHF.

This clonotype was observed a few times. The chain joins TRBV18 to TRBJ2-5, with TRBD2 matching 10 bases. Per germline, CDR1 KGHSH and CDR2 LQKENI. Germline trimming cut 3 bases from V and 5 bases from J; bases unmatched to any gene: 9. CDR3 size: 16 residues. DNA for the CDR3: TGTGCCAGCTCACCCCCGTCTAGCGGGGGTAGTGAGACCCAGTACTTC. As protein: CASSPPSSGGSETQYF.

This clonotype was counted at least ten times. The CDR3 loop reads CASSLEQGIVRNEQFF. The CDR3 DNA reads as TGTGCCAGCAGCTTAGAACAGGGGATCGTTCGTAATGAGCAGTTCTTC. The chain combines TRBV7-2 with TRBJ2-1, with 7 bases identical to TRBD1. Germline trimming cut 1 base from V and 7 bases from J; bases unmatched to any gene: 10. The CDR3 totals 16 residues. CDR1 and CDR2 from the germline V gene are SGHTA and FQGNSA.

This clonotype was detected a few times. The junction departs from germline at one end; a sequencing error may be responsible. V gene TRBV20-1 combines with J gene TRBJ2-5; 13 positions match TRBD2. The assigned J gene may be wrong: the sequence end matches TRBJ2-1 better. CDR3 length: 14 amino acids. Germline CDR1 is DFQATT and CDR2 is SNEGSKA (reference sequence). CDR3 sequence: CSAWTSGRMDEQFF. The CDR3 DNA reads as TGTAGTGCTTGGACTAGCGGGAGAATGGATGAGCAGTTCTTC.

The CDR3 DNA is TGTGCCAGCAGCCAATTGACAGGGGGGAGTCACAATGAAAAACTGTTTTTT. Its translation: CASSQLTGGSHNEKLFF. The chain combines TRBV14 with TRBJ1-4; TRBD1 matches 9 bases. The V gene's germline CDR1 is SGHDN and CDR2 FVKESK. V gave up 2 bases and J gave up 5 bases; unmatched junction bases: 9. The CDR3 loop spans 17 amino acids. Complete variable domain (other parts from reference TRBV14 and TRBJ1-4): EAGVTQFPSHSVIEKGQTVTLRCDPISGHDNLYWYRRVMGKEIKFLLHFVKESKQDESGMPNNRFLAERTGGTYSTLKVQPAELEDSGVYFCASSQLTGGSHNEKLFFGSGTQLSVL.

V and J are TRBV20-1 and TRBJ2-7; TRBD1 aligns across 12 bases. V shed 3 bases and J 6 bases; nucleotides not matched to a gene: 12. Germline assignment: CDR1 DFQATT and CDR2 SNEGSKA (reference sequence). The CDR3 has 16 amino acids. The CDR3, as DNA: TGCAGTGCTAGGGCCCCGGGACAGGGGGCATCAACCGAGCAGTACTTC. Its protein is CSARAPGQGASTEQYF.

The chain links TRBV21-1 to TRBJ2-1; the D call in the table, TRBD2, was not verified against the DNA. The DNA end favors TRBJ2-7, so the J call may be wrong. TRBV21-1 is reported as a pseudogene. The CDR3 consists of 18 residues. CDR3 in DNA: TGTGCCAGCAGCAGCCCTCCCGGCCGAGGGGCGGGGATTTACGAGCAGTACTTC. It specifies CASSSPPGRGAGIYEQYF.

In DNA form, the CDR3 reads TGTGCCAGCACCCCGCGGATCCAAGAGACCCAGTACTTC. It yields the protein CASTPRIQETQYF. The chain has TRBV7-8 and TRBJ2-5, with no clear D. The CDR3 is 13 amino acids. The germline V and J ends were trimmed by 7 bases and 1 base, with 10 bases remaining between them. From germline, CDR1 is SGHVS and CDR2 FQNEAQ.

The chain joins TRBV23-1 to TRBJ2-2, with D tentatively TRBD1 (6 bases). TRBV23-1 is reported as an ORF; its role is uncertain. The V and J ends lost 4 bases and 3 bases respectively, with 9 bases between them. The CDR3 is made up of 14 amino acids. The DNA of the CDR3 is TGCGCCAGCAGTCCATGGACAGACACCGGGGAGCTGTTTTTT. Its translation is CASSPWTDTGELFF.

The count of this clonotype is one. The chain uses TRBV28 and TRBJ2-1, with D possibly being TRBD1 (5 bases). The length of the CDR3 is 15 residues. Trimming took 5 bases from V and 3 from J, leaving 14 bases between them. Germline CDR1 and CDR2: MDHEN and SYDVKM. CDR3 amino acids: CASSRQGLIYNEQFF. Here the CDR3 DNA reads TGTGCCAGCAGTCGGCAGGGCTTGATCTACAATGAGCAGTTCTTC. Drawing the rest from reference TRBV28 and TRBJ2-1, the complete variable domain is DVKVTQSSRYLVKRTGEKVFLECVQDMDHENMFWYRQDPGLGLRLIYFSYDVKMKEKGDIPEGYSVSREKKERFSLILESASTNQTSMYLCASSRQGLIYNEQFFGPGTRLTVL.

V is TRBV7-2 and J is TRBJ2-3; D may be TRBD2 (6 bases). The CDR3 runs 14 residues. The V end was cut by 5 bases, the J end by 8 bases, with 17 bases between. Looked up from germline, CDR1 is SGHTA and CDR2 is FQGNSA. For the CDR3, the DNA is TGTGCCAGCAGCCCCCGGGACTTCCCCGGTACGCAGTATTTT. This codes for CASSPRDFPGTQYF.

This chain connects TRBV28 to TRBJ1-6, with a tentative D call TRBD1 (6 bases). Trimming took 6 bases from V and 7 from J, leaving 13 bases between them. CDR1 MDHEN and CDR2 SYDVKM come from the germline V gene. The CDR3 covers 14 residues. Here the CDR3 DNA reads TGTGCCAGCAGGGTAGGACAGATGAATTCACCCCTCCACTTT. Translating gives CASRVGQMNSPLHF.

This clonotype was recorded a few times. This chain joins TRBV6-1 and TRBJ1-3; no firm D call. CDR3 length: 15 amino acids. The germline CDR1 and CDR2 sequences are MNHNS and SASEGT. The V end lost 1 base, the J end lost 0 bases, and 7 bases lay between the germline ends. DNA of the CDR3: TGTGCCAGCAGTGAAGGGTCGTACTCTGGAAACACCATATATTTT. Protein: CASSEGSYSGNTIYF.

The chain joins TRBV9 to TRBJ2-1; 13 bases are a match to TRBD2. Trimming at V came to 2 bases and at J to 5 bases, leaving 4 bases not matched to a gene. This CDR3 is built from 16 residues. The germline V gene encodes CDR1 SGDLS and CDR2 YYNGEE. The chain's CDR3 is CASSVVGLAGNNEQFF. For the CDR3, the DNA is TGTGCCAGCAGCGTCGTGGGACTAGCGGGAAACAATGAGCAGTTCTTC. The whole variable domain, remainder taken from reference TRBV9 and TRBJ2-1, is DSGVTQTPKHLITATGQRVTLRCSPRSGDLSVYWYQQSLDQGLQFLIQYYNGEERAKGNILERFSAQQFPDLHSELNLSSLELGDSALYFCASSVVGLAGNNEQFFGPGTRLTVL.

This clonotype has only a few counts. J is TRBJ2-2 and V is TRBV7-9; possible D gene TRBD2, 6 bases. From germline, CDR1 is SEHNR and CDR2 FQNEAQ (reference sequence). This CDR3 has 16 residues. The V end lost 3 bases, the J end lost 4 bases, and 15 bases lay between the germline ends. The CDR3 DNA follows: TGTGCCAGCAGCTTGGGACTGGGGGATTGCACCGGGGAGCTGTTTTTT. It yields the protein CASSLGLGDCTGELFF.

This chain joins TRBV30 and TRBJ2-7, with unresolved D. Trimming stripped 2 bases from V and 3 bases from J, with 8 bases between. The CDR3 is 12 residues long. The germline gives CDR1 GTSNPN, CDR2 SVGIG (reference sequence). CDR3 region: CAWSSSGYEQYF. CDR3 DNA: TGTGCCTGGAGTTCTAGTGGCTACGAGCAGTACTTC.